Following are 27 T cell receptor beta chains from one sample sequenced in a study of CXCR3-negative and CXCR3-positive naive CD8 T cells. With UMI labels, 5' RACE was used to prepare the TRB cDNA libraries. Reprocessing the 5' RACE reads, TCRdb reports a single entry for every CDR3 protein and omits DNA. The listing records fewer than 95,000 distinct CDR3 sequences. The specimen sequenced was naive CXCR3- CD8+ T cells from blood. Subset given: CD45RO-CCR7+CD27+CD95- naive CD8+ T cells lacking CXCR3 (TNR3-). All receptors come from a human donor in good health. Some clones in this sample may be carry-over from other donors' samples.

V and J are TRBV7-9 and TRBJ2-1; absent DNA, TCRdb's TRBD1 call cannot be checked. This CDR3 comprises 15 residues. From germline, CDR1 is SEHNR and CDR2 FQNEAQ (reference sequence). The CDR3 region is CASSLTGGRYNEQFF. The variable domain in full, with the rest retrieved from reference TRBV7-9 and TRBJ2-1, is DTGVSQNPRHKITKRGQNVTFRCDPISEHNRLYWYRQTLGQGPEFLTYFQNEAQLEKSRLLSDRFSAERPKGSFSTLEIQRTEQGDSAMYLCASSLTGGRYNEQFFGPGTRLTVL.

The chain has TRBV4-2 and TRBJ2-7. This CDR3 has 14 residues. Looked up from germline, CDR1 is LGHNA and CDR2 is YNFKEQ. The CDR3 protein is CASSQDFLSYEQYF.

The V and J genes are TRBV5-1 and TRBJ2-1; TCRdb's D call of TRBD1 is untestable without DNA. This CDR3 has 14 amino acids. Germline values: CDR1 SGHRS, CDR2 YFSETQ. The chain's CDR3 is CASSLGTGTNEQFF.

This chain links TRBV5-1 with TRBJ2-7; TCRdb's assignment of TRBD1 cannot be checked, as there is no DNA. This CDR3 is 14 amino acids long. Germline CDR1 and CDR2: SGHRS and YFSETQ. Here the CDR3 reads CASSLGQGADEQYF.

CDR3 sequence: CASSSIGGDTQYF. The chain employs TRBV28 and TRBJ2-3; TCRdb picks TRBD1, but there is no DNA to check that call. The germline V gene has CDR1 MDHEN and CDR2 SYDVKM. The CDR3 sequence is 13 residues long.

The V and J genes are TRBV12-3 or TRBV12-4 and TRBJ1-2. The CDR3 runs 15 residues. The CDR3 spells CASKLGPPDFYGYTF.

V is TRBV3-1 and J is TRBJ2-1; with no DNA, the TCRdb D assignment of TRBD1 cannot be verified. This CDR3 comprises 13 residues. CDR1 is LGHDT and CDR2 is YNNKEL in the germline V gene (reference sequence). The CDR3 spells CASSLDSDNEQFF.

V gene TRBV20-1 combines with J gene TRBJ2-1; TCRdb designates TRBD1, a call that cannot be tested without DNA. The germline V gene has CDR1 DFQATT and CDR2 SNEGSKA (reference sequence). The CDR3 spans 15 residues. The CDR3 sequence is CSANPGDSLYNEQFF.

The chain links TRBV4-1 to TRBJ1-6; checking the TCRdb D call of TRBD1 is not possible without DNA. The CDR3 extends over 21 amino acids. Germline V gene data show CDR1 as MGHRA and CDR2 as YSYEKL. The CDR3 sequence is CASSQKVGTTLFTAPNSPLHF.

This chain links TRBV29-1 with TRBJ1-1. CDR3 size: 11 residues. Germline loops: CDR1 SQVTM, CDR2 ANQGSEA. CDR3 sequence: CSGWRATEAFF.

The chain carries TRBV29-1 and TRBJ2-3; the TRBD2 assignment by TCRdb is unverifiable without DNA. The CDR3 totals 13 residues. The V gene's germline CDR1 is SQVTM and CDR2 ANQGSEA. The CDR3 is CSVLAGEGDTQYF.

V and J are TRBV18 and TRBJ2-1. Germline assignment: CDR1 KGHSH and CDR2 LQKENI. The CDR3 length is 13 residues. The CDR3 is CASSPPSWNEQFF.

The CDR3 loop is CSVRGTGSAGELFF. The chain combines TRBV29-1 with TRBJ2-2; TCRdb proposes TRBD1, but this gene call is untestable without DNA. Germline V gene data show CDR1 as SQVTM and CDR2 as ANQGSEA. The CDR3 is made up of 14 amino acids.

The chain recombines TRBV29-1 with TRBJ2-7; TCRdb reports TRBD1, a call that lacks DNA to check it against. Germline values: CDR1 SQVTM, CDR2 ANQGSEA. The length of the CDR3 is 16 residues. The chain's CDR3 is CSVVGFGTDSYYEQYF.

The rearrangement links TRBV2 to TRBJ2-3; the TCRdb D gene call, TRBD2, has no DNA to confirm it. CDR3 size: 17 residues. Per the germline V gene, CDR1 is SNHLY and CDR2 is FYNNEI. CDR3 loop: CASSEEALAGGQDTQYF.

The rearrangement joins TRBV15 to TRBJ2-2; TCRdb's assignment of TRBD1 cannot be checked, as there is no DNA. In germline, CDR1 is LNHNV, CDR2 YYDKDF (reference sequence). The CDR3 is made up of 15 amino acids. The CDR3 sequence: CATSSDREPTGELFF.

This chain uses TRBV12-3 or TRBV12-4 with TRBJ1-1; TCRdb lists TRBD1, though no DNA is available to test this call. This CDR3 is built from 15 residues. The CDR3 spells CASSPDGGGSTEAFF.

This chain links TRBV20-1 with TRBJ2-7; TCRdb selects TRBD2, and the lack of DNA leaves this call unchecked. The CDR3 is 17 amino acids. Germline V lookup: CDR1 DFQATT, CDR2 SNEGSKA (reference sequence). The CDR3 here is CSASLLAGGYSSYEQYF.

The chain carries TRBV4-1 and TRBJ1-4; TCRdb calls TRBD1, which cannot be checked without DNA. CDR1 and CDR2 (germline): MGHRA, YSYEKL. This CDR3 has 20 residues. CDR3 sequence: CASSPHPPGQGARTNEKLFF.

The chain carries TRBV5-5 and TRBJ2-1; TCRdb's D call, TRBD1, is unchecked because there is no DNA. Germline values: CDR1 SGHKS, CDR2 YYEKEE (reference sequence). The CDR3 is 15 amino acids. The CDR3 loop is CASSHRGGGNNEQFF.

This chain uses TRBV29-1 with TRBJ2-5; the TCRdb D gene call, TRBD1, has no DNA to confirm it. CDR1 SQVTM and CDR2 ANQGSEA come from the germline V gene. The CDR3 is made up of 15 amino acids. This chain's CDR3 is CSASGGQGAEETQYF.

The chain joins TRBV28 to TRBJ1-1; TCRdb returns TRBD1, unconfirmable since there is no DNA. CDR1 is MDHEN and CDR2 is SYDVKM in the germline V gene. This CDR3 spans 15 amino acids. The CDR3 region is CASSLGGASYTEAFF. Combining the CDR3 with reference TRBV28 and TRBJ1-1 gives the whole variable domain DVKVTQSSRYLVKRTGEKVFLECVQDMDHENMFWYRQDPGLGLRLIYFSYDVKMKEKGDIPEGYSVSREKKERFSLILESASTNQTSMYLCASSLGGASYTEAFFGQGTRLTVV.

The V call is TRBV12-3 or TRBV12-4, the J call TRBJ1-1; TCRdb's D call, TRBD1, is unchecked because there is no DNA. The CDR3 consists of 16 residues. CDR3 sequence: CASNNADRGAHTEAFF.

The chain uses TRBV25-1 and TRBJ2-3; TCRdb lists TRBD1, though no DNA is available to test this call. CDR1 is MGHDK, CDR2 SYGVNS, per germline. This CDR3 has 14 residues. The CDR3 region is CASTAPGPRDTQYF.

The chain uses TRBV7-9 and TRBJ2-3; with no DNA, the TCRdb D assignment of TRBD2 cannot be verified. Germline V gene data show CDR1 as SEHNR and CDR2 as FQNEAQ (reference sequence). The CDR3 is 13 residues long. The CDR3 reads CASSVQLGETQYF.

The chain couples TRBV15 to TRBJ2-5; TCRdb's D call, TRBD1, is unchecked because there is no DNA. The CDR3 is 15 residues long. CDR1 LNHNV and CDR2 YYDKDF come from the germline V gene (reference sequence). The CDR3 spells CATSRVGREQETQYF.

The chain recombines TRBV15 with TRBJ1-1. Germline lookup yields CDR1 LNHNV and CDR2 YYDKDF (reference sequence). The CDR3 has 14 amino acids. The CDR3 spells CATSRGDRNTEAFF.